Here is one TCR beta chain with its context. Antigen unknown. This specimen comes from a study of OX40 agonist ivuxolimab in advanced cancers. On the study more broadly: Two patients with cutaneous melanoma and one with hepatocellular carcinoma, three in total, showed partial responses. General study findings and limits: The study found that CD8+ T cells averaged more expanded clones than CD4+. At 0.1-3.0 mg/kg, partial responders had clonal expansion among the lowest observed.

Profiling relied on immunoSEQ multiplex PCR, and the TCRdb table lists in-frame clones only, not all of them. This sample has 40,000 or so clones, with approximately 91% found just once. It was autoimmune disease history or systemic immunosuppression that excluded patients. The CDR3 spans 19 residues. Germline V gives CDR1 SGHVS, CDR2 FNYEAQ. The trim removed 5 bases at V and 3 bases at J, leaving 16 bases unmatched. This clonotype was obtained from an adult with an advanced solid tumor such as melanoma, head and neck, liver or kidney cancer. Here the sequenced sample was CD4+ or CD8+ T cells sorted from blood, taken in a trial of the OX40 agonist ivuxolimab. The chain links TRBV7-6 to TRBJ2-5, with TRBD2 matching 12 bases. The CDR3 protein is CASSGTRLAGDPIEETQYF. DNA of the CDR3: TGTGCCAGCAGCGGAACCAGACTAGCGGGGGACCCAATAGAAGAGACCCAGTACTTC.